A selection of T cell receptor beta chains follows, all from one sample in a study of CD8 T cells in ankylosing spondylitis. TCRdb re-analysed the 5' RACE reads in MiXCR, keeping a single row per CDR3 protein. Seen here are just over 300,000 distinct CDR3 sequences, less than 25% observed once, and the top ten hold under 4%. Sequencing used blood, either unsorted or a sorted T cell fraction (not recorded which). Receptors originate from a female donor with ankylosing spondylitis or in good health (not recorded which). Both conserved end residues are part of each CDR3. D genes are given only for firm matches. Clone size is not always given. Where it is, it says once, few, many or a class for expanded clones.

clone_size | j_call | d_call | v_call | cdr3_nt | cdr3_aa
many | TRBJ2-7 | - | TRBV20-1 | TGCAGTGCTAGCACGCGGACGGCCTACGAGCAGTACTTC | CSASTRTAYEQYF
- | TRBJ2-3 | - | TRBV6-2/TRBV6-3 | TGTGCCAGCAGTAGTAGTCACACTCTACCCACAGATACGCAGTATTTT | CASSSSHTLPTDTQYF
- | TRBJ2-7 | - | TRBV20-1 | TGCAGTGCTGGAGACCCGTTTGGGCAGTACTTC | CSAGDPFGQYF
few | TRBJ2-1 | - | TRBV6-1 | TGTGCCAGCAGCCACACCCAGGAAAACAGGGCTACCAGGTTCTTC | CASSHTQENRATRFF
- | TRBJ1-1 | - | TRBV7-6 | TGTGCCAGCAGCGGCAGGGAGAGGAGCACTGAAGCTTTCTTT | CASSGRERSTEAFF
- | TRBJ1-1 | - | TRBV12-3/TRBV12-4 | TGTGCCACCAAAGGAGGCACTGAAGCTTTCTTT | CATKGGTEAFF
- | TRBJ1-2 | - | TRBV5-6 | TGTGCCAGCAGCTTGGGGGGTCGCGGCAGCGGGTATTGGTACACCTTC | CASSLGGRGSGYWYTF
- | TRBJ2-2 | - | TRBV6-1 | TGTGCCAGCAGCTTGGCCGGTCCGAACACCGGGGAGCTGTTTTTT | CASSLAGPNTGELFF
few | TRBJ2-3 | - | TRBV28 | TGTGCCAGCAGGTCGGGACCGAGAGATACGCAGTATTTT | CASRSGPRDTQYF
many | TRBJ2-3 | - | TRBV20-1 | TGCAGTGTATACACAGATACGCAGTATTTT | CSVYTDTQYF
few | TRBJ2-7 | - | TRBV28 | TGTGCCAGCAGTTTACAAAGCGGGTTCTCCTACGAGCAGTACTTC | CASSLQSGFSYEQYF
few | TRBJ2-2 | - | TRBV7-9 | TGTGCCAGCAGCTTAAACAGGGCCGAGAACACCGGGGAGCTGTTTTTT | CASSLNRAENTGELFF
few | TRBJ1-1 | - | TRBV20-1 | TGCAGCCAAACCGGACCGCCGAACACTGAAGCTTTCTTT | CSQTGPPNTEAFF
few | TRBJ2-7 | - | TRBV21-1 | TGTGCCAGCAGCAAAGGCCGGGACGTCTCCTACGAGCAGTACTTC | CASSKGRDVSYEQYF
- | TRBJ2-1 | TRBD1 | TRBV20-1 | TGCAGTGCTAGAGGGGGGACAGGTTTGAATGAGCAGTTCTTC | CSARGGTGLNEQFF
- | TRBJ1-1 | - | TRBV7-9 | TGTGCCACCGTGACGGCTTTCTTT | CATVTAFF
- | TRBJ1-1 | TRBD1 | TRBV5-1 | TGCGCCAGCACCAGCCGTCAGGGGGCTTTTATGAACACTGAAGCTTTCTTT | CASTSRQGAFMNTEAFF
- | TRBJ2-1 | - | TRBV11-2 | TGTGCCAGCAGCTTAGATGAGTGGGCAGGGGGGAATGAGCAGTTCTTC | CASSLDEWAGGNEQFF
few | TRBJ1-5 | TRBD1 | TRBV15 | TGTGCCACCAGTTCAGGGGGCGAAGAGCCCCAGCATTTT | CATSSGGEEPQHF
once | TRBJ2-3 | TRBD2 | TRBV20-1 | TGCAGTGCAAGACTAGCGCGCACAGATACGCAGTATTTT | CSARLARTDTQYF
- | TRBJ2-3 | TRBD2 | TRBV25-1 | TGTGCCAGCAGTGAATCTCGGCGGGAGAAGGCAGATACGCAGTATTTT | CASSESRREKADTQYF
few | TRBJ1-1 | - | TRBV20-1 | TGCAGTGCTAGCTGGGAGAACACTGAAGCTTTCTTT | CSASWENTEAFF
- | TRBJ1-4 | - | TRBV15 | TGTGCCACCAGCAGAGGACAGACCTATGAAAAACTGTTTTTT | CATSRGQTYEKLFF
- | TRBJ1-5 | - | TRBV6-2/TRBV6-3 | TGTGCCAGCAGTTCGTTAGACTTGGGGAGCAATCAGCCCCAGCATTTT | CASSSLDLGSNQPQHF
few | TRBJ1-1 | TRBD1 | TRBV6-5 | TGTGCCAGCAGTTATTTCGACAGGACAGGGAACACTGAAGCTTTCTTT | CASSYFDRTGNTEAFF